These 32 T cell receptor beta chains were sequenced from one sample in a study of blood T cell repertoires in COVID-19. Sequenced by immunoSEQ multiplex PCR; TCRdb stores in-frame clones only, minus some. The profile covers roughly 200,000 clones, with 75% to 85% appearing a single time and around 8.8% taken by the ten largest. Sequencing was done on a sample of PBMCs or T cells enriched from blood (not recorded which). These TCRs come from a man aged 35-49 years who had recovered from COVID-19.

V gene TRBV30 combines with J gene TRBJ2-1; 9 bases match TRBD1. Germline trimming cut 5 bases from V and 6 bases from J; bases unmatched to any gene: 8. The CDR3 has 14 amino acids. Germline CDR1 GTSNPN, CDR2 SVGIG (reference sequence). CDR3 nucleotide sequence: TGTGCCTGGGACAGGGGGACAGTCGGCAATGAGCAGTTCTTC. This gives the protein CAWDRGTVGNEQFF.

This clone appeared once. CDR3 bases: TGCAGTGCTAGTAACGCGGGAGGCGCCTACAATGAGCAGTTCTTC. Encoded protein: CSASNAGGAYNEQFF. V is TRBV20-1 and J is TRBJ2-1, with TRBD2 matching 8 bases. This CDR3 comprises 15 residues. V lost 3 bases and J lost 2; bases outside the gene matches: 6. The V gene's germline CDR1 is DFQATT and CDR2 SNEGSKA (reference sequence).

Only a few counts were recorded for this clone. The genes are TRBV6-5 and TRBJ1-3; D might be TRBD1 (5 bases). Trimming cost V 8 bases and J 7 bases, with 18 bases left between them. The CDR3 covers 14 residues. Germline-derived CDR1 and CDR2 are MNHEY and SVGAGI. The CDR3 nucleotides read TGTGCCAGCTTCGGCTTTGGACACCCGAACACCATATATTTT. It is translated as CASFGFGHPNTIYF.

On this clone: Within the sample, other DNA sequences also encode this same CDR3. The chain links TRBV30 to TRBJ2-7; 7 bases are shared with TRBD1. Unmatched junction bases numbered 2, after V lost 2 bases and J lost 4 bases. Per the germline V gene, CDR1 is GTSNPN and CDR2 is SVGIG (reference sequence). The CDR3 extends over 12 amino acids. CDR3 in DNA: TGTGCCTGGAGTACACAGGGGTACGAGCAGTACTTC. Its translation is CAWSTQGYEQYF.

The chain recombines TRBV4-1 with TRBJ1-5; D not resolved. Looked up from germline, CDR1 is MGHRA and CDR2 is YSYEKL. V was pared by 4 bases and J by 6 bases, with 16 bases between. This CDR3 has 15 residues. CDR3 in DNA: TGCGCCAGCAGCCCGTCCCCAAGCCTAGGTCAGCCCCAGCATTTT. It encodes CASSPSPSLGQPQHF.

The chain combines TRBV19 with TRBJ1-5; TRBD1 agrees at 9 bases. The CDR3 has 16 residues. CDR1 and CDR2 (germline): LNHDA, SQIVND (reference sequence). V trimming: 3 bases; J trimming: 6 bases; junction bases outside the gene matches: 9. This chain's CDR3 is CASSIEDRGRLQPQHF. The CDR3 region has the DNA TGTGCCAGTAGTATCGAGGACAGGGGTCGGCTTCAGCCCCAGCATTTT.

This clone was seen repeatedly, ten times or more. The chain employs TRBV11-2 and TRBJ2-5; D is possibly TRBD2 (5 bases). V gave up 6 bases and J gave up 1 base, with 18 bases separating them. From germline, CDR1 is SGHAT and CDR2 FQNNGV. The CDR3 contains 16 residues. In DNA, the CDR3 is TGTGCCAGCAGGGGGTTGGATGACGGACTCCAAGAGACCCAGTACTTC. The encoded protein is CASRGLDDGLQETQYF. Looking up the rest from reference TRBV11-2 and TRBJ2-5 gives the full variable domain: EAGVAQSPRYKIIEKRQSVAFWCNPISGHATLYWYQQILGQGPKLLIQFQNNGVVDDSQLPKDRFSAERLKGVDSTLKIQPAKLEDSAVYLCASRGLDDGLQETQYFGPGTRLLVL.

The chain employs TRBV7-2 and TRBJ2-2; TRBD1 matches at 7 bases. This CDR3 has 14 amino acids. Trimming cost V 5 bases and J 6 bases; bases outside gene matches: 6. From germline, CDR1 is SGHTA and CDR2 FQGNSA. CDR3 nucleotides: TGTGCCAGCAGCCCGGACAGGCTTTCCGGGGAGCTGTTTTTT. Protein: CASSPDRLSGELFF.

The rearrangement joins TRBV6-5 to TRBJ1-1; weak D call: TRBD1 (6 bases). The CDR3 totals 12 residues. Germline CDR1 is MNHEY and CDR2 is SVGAGI. Trimming stripped 4 bases from V and 11 bases from J, with 14 bases between. The CDR3 loop is CASSLTGRGAFF. CDR3 coding DNA: TGTGCCAGCAGTTTAACAGGGCGAGGGGCTTTCTTT.

The genes are TRBV3-1 (or the pseudogene TRBV3-2) and TRBJ2-7; the match to TRBD2 covers 11 bases. The CDR3 has 15 amino acids. V lost 5 bases, J lost 7 bases, and 10 bases stayed unmatched. The germline gives CDR1 LGHDT, CDR2 YNNKEL (reference sequence). CDR3 protein: CASSSGTSGSREQYF. CDR3 in DNA: TGTGCCAGCAGCTCTGGGACTAGCGGATCACGAGAGCAGTACTTC.

Turning to this clone: Germline is not matched at one junction end, which may reflect a read error. This chain links TRBV12-5 with TRBJ2-1; tentative D call: TRBD1 (7 bases). This CDR3 has 13 residues. CDR1 LGHNT and CDR2 FRNRAP come from the germline V gene. DNA for the CDR3: TGTGCTAGTTGGCGGGACAGATACAATGAGCAGCTCTTC. Protein product: CASWRDRYNEQLF.

The J gene is TRBJ1-1, the V gene TRBV30, with TRBD1 identical over 7 bases. V shed 1 base and J 1 base; nucleotides not matched to a gene: 0. Germline loops: CDR1 GTSNPN, CDR2 SVGIG (reference sequence). There are 13 residues in the CDR3. The CDR3 spells CAWSGQGNTEAFF. The CDR3 bases are TGTGCCTGGAGTGGACAGGGGAACACTGAAGCTTTCTTT.

The chain has TRBV25-1 and TRBJ1-5; no firm D call. Germline V gene data show CDR1 as MGHDK and CDR2 as SYGVNS. CDR3 size: 13 residues. V shed 7 bases and J shed 7 bases, with 14 bases lying between them. CDR3: CASTDNLEQPQHF. Written as DNA, the CDR3 is TGTGCCAGCACTGATAATCTCGAGCAGCCCCAGCATTTT.

The chain is built from TRBV9 and TRBJ2-7; TRBD2 matches 8 bases. The CDR3 spans 15 residues. Trimming at V came to 4 bases and at J to 6 bases, leaving 12 bases not matched to a gene. Germline V gene data show CDR1 as SGDLS and CDR2 as YYNGEE. CDR3 nucleotides: TGTGCCAGCAGCTCCTCCGTGGGGGCGGGAGGCGAGCAGTACTTC. This codes for CASSSSVGAGGEQYF.

This chain uses TRBV7-9 with TRBJ1-3, with 12 positions matching TRBD1. V gave up 7 bases and J gave up 4 bases; unmatched junction bases: 14. This CDR3 is 18 amino acids long. Looked up from germline, CDR1 is SEHNR and CDR2 is FQNEAQ (reference sequence). The CDR3 here is CASTPELGQGASGNTIYF. CDR3 DNA: TGTGCCAGCACACCCGAATTGGGACAGGGGGCGTCGGGAAACACCATATATTTT.

CDR3 sequence: CASSQDEDSGSFGETQYF. The CDR3 DNA reads as TGTGCCAGCAGCCAAGATGAGGATAGCGGGAGTTTTGGGGAGACCCAGTACTTC. This rearrangement joins TRBV3-1 (or the pseudogene TRBV3-2) to TRBJ2-5, with 9 positions matching TRBD2. V was clipped by 0 bases and J by 5 bases; unmatched bases: 13. The CDR3 sequence is 18 residues long. From germline, CDR1 is LGHDT and CDR2 YNNKEL (reference sequence).

This clone was counted once. V and J are TRBV27 and TRBJ1-4; TRBD1 aligns across 7 bases. J lost 6 bases, V lost 5 bases, and 3 bases had no gene match. Germline CDR1 is MNHEY and CDR2 is SMNVEV (reference sequence). The CDR3 runs to 13 residues. This chain's CDR3 is CASSPTGYEKLFF. DNA of the CDR3: TGTGCCAGCAGTCCGACAGGGTATGAAAAACTGTTTTTT.

The chain uses TRBV11-2 and TRBJ2-7, with a tentative D call TRBD1 (5 bases). Trimming stripped 0 bases from V and 2 bases from J, with 11 bases between. This CDR3 has 15 amino acids. The germline V gene encodes CDR1 SGHAT and CDR2 FQNNGV. The CDR3 loop reads CASSLEPRTTYEQYF. In DNA, the CDR3 is TGTGCCAGCAGCTTAGAACCTCGGACAACCTACGAGCAGTACTTC.

A few counts support this clone. This chain links TRBV27 with TRBJ2-7, with a possible D match to TRBD1 (6 bases). CDR3 length: 16 amino acids. CDR1 MNHEY and CDR2 SMNVEV come from the germline V gene (reference sequence). The V gene lost 0 bases and the J gene lost 5 bases, with 17 bases spanning the gap. DNA of the CDR3: TGTGCCAGCAGTTTATCAAGGAGCAGGGGCAAAAACGAGCAGTACTTC. Translation gives CASSLSRSRGKNEQYF.

This clone occurred a few times. V is TRBV2 and J is TRBJ2-7; TRBD2 matches 7 bases. Germline V gene sequence: CDR1 SNHLY, CDR2 FYNNEI. This CDR3 has 14 amino acids. Unmatched junction bases numbered 10, after V lost 6 bases and J lost 5 bases. The CDR3: CASSWDYQAHEQYF. The CDR3 DNA reads TGTGCCAGCAGCTGGGACTATCAAGCCCACGAGCAGTACTTC.

The chain links TRBV18 to TRBJ1-5; the D gene is possibly TRBD1 (5 bases). Germline V gene sequence: CDR1 KGHSH, CDR2 LQKENI. CDR3 length: 13 amino acids. This chain's CDR3 is CVTKEGPNQPQHF. The DNA for the CDR3 is TGTGTCACTAAGGAGGGGCCGAATCAGCCCCAGCATTTT.

Details on this clone: A read error may account for a junction end that differs from germline. This chain links TRBV30 with TRBJ2-5, with 8 bases that match TRBD1. Looked up from germline, CDR1 is GTSNPN and CDR2 is SVGIG (reference sequence). There are 14 residues in the CDR3. CDR3 coding DNA: TGTGCCCGGAGTCGGGACAGGTTCGAGGAGACCCAGTACTTC. It yields the protein CARSRDRFEETQYF.

This clone appeared a few times. The V and J genes are TRBV3-1 (or the pseudogene TRBV3-2) and TRBJ2-2, with 7 nucleotides matching TRBD1. The V gene end was trimmed by 0 bases and the J gene end by 1 base; junction bases not matched to a gene: 2. This CDR3 region has 16 residues. Germline V CDR1 and CDR2: LGHDT, YNNKEL (reference sequence). CDR3 sequence reads: CASSQERTGNTGELFF. CDR3 DNA sequence: TGTGCCAGCAGCCAAGAGAGGACAGGGAACACCGGGGAGCTGTTTTTT.

This chain connects TRBV5-5 to TRBJ2-3; tentative D call: TRBD2 (6 bases). The CDR3 sequence is 12 residues long. The germline gives CDR1 SGHKS, CDR2 YYEKEE (reference sequence). V lost 8 bases, J lost 4 bases, and 11 bases lay in between. The DNA for the CDR3 is TGTGCCAGGGGATGGGGGGCAGATACGCAGTATTTT. This translates into CARGWGADTQYF.

The V gene is TRBV30, the J gene TRBJ1-2; D is unclear. Germline V gene sequence: CDR1 GTSNPN, CDR2 SVGIG (reference sequence). The length of the CDR3 is 11 residues. V was shortened by 8 bases and J by 1 base, with 8 bases between the two germline ends. CDR3 loop: CAHELNYGYTF. The CDR3 bases are TGTGCCCATGAACTTAACTATGGCTACACCTTC.

V and J are TRBV18 and TRBJ1-4, with D unclear. V was trimmed by 4 bases and J by 5 bases, leaving 14 bases between them. Germline V gene data show CDR1 as KGHSH and CDR2 as LQKENI. The CDR3 covers 15 residues. CDR3 protein: CASSLALGLNEKLFF. The DNA of the CDR3 is TGTGCCAGCTCACTGGCTTTGGGCCTAAATGAAAAACTGTTTTTT.

The rearrangement joins TRBV9 to TRBJ2-3; 9 bases are shared with TRBD2. After removal of 4 bases from V and 0 bases from J, the junction contained 6 bases not matched to a gene. In germline, CDR1 is SGDLS, CDR2 YYNGEE. This CDR3 is built from 16 residues. The CDR3 sequence: CASSPPSGISTDTQYF. The CDR3 DNA is TGTGCCAGCAGCCCTCCTAGCGGGATCAGCACAGATACGCAGTATTTT.

J is TRBJ1-1 and V is TRBV18, with D maybe TRBD1 (6 bases). Germline assignment: CDR1 KGHSH and CDR2 LQKENI. Between the trimmed V and J ends, which lost 0 bases and 6 bases, there was a span of 17 bases. The CDR3 runs 16 residues. DNA for the CDR3: TGTGCCAGCTCACCACCGACAGCAGGGGCCGGCGCTGAAGCTTTCTTT. Protein: CASSPPTAGAGAEAFF.

This chain uses TRBV19 with TRBJ1-2; 7 nucleotides line up with TRBD1. The CDR3 has 13 amino acids. Germline V gives CDR1 LNHDA, CDR2 SQIVND (reference sequence). The trim removed 5 bases at V and 5 bases at J, leaving 5 bases unmatched. CDR3 in amino acids: CASSAQGRYGYTF. CDR3 DNA sequence: TGTGCCAGTAGTGCACAGGGGAGGTATGGCTACACCTTC.

This clone was observed a few times. CDR3 bases: TGTGCCAGCAGAGAGAGGCAGTCCACAGATACGCAGTATTTT. Translation: CASRERQSTDTQYF. The rearrangement joins TRBV3-1 (or the pseudogene TRBV3-2) to TRBJ2-3, with D uncertain. Per the germline V gene, CDR1 is LGHDT and CDR2 is YNNKEL (reference sequence). CDR3 size: 14 residues. V was trimmed by 6 bases and J by 2 bases, leaving 12 bases between them.

This clone was seen just once. The chain recombines TRBV2 with TRBJ2-5; 12 bases fit TRBD2. The length of the CDR3 is 16 residues. Germline CDR1 reads SNHLY; CDR2 reads FYNNEI. V lost 7 bases and J lost 3; bases outside the gene matches: 9. The DNA of the CDR3 is TGTGCCAGCAAGCCTAGCGGGGGGGCTACGAAAGAGACCCAGTACTTC. This translates into CASKPSGGATKETQYF.

The CDR3 bases are TGTGCCAGCAGCCAAGTCGGGGGTATTAGCAATGAGCAGTTCTTC. Amino acid sequence: CASSQVGGISNEQFF. The J gene is TRBJ2-1, the V gene TRBV14; tentative D call: TRBD2 (6 bases). Trimming shortened V by 1 base and J by 6 bases, and 13 bases separated the two germline ends. This CDR3 has 15 amino acids. CDR1 and CDR2 from the germline V gene are SGHDN and FVKESK.